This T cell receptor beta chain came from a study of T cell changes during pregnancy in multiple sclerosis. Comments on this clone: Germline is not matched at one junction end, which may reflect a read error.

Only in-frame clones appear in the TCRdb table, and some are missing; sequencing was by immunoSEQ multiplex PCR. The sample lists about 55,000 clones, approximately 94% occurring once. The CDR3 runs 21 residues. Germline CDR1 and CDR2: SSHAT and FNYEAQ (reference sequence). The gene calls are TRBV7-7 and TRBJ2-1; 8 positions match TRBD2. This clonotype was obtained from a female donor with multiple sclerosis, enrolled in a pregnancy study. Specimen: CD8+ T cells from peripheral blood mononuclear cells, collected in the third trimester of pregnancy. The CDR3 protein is CASSLAPPIVGRAVGYNEQFF. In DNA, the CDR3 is TGTGCTAGCAGCTTAGCGCCCCCGATTGTCGGGAGGGCGGTCGGGTACAATGAGCAGTTCTTC.